The sequence of this T cell receptor (beta chain) was determined in a study of blood T cells in healthy people across ages. Study outcomes and limitations: The study found TCR beta diversity correlated strongly with naive T cell percentage. Whereas aged donors had fewer naive CD4+ cells, long-lived donors had more of them and higher diversity.

V was shortened by 0 bases and J by 7 bases, with 13 bases between the two germline ends. The germline V gene encodes CDR1 ENHRY and CDR2 SYGVKD. This CDR3 contains 15 residues. Only a few counts were recorded for this clonotype. Its antigen is still unknown. Then a second PCR, running about 7 to 11 cycles, was carried out with a sample-barcoded 5' primer and a J-beta primer mix. Template switching added a 12-random-nucleotide identifier to every cDNA molecule. A minimum of 2.5 million CDR3-containing paired-end reads was obtained for each sample. TCRdb passed the 5' RACE reads through MiXCR, listing each CDR3 protein once. The profile shows some 930,000 distinct CDR3 sequences, about 27% of them singletons. These data were also reused for a study on T cells of mothers and their children.

This sequence originates from a middle-aged woman in good health. The sequenced sample consisted of blood. V and J are TRBV10-3 and TRBJ2-1; D gene ambiguous. The CDR3 bases are TGTGCCATCAGTGAGTCAGCAGACGGTGTTAATGAGCAGTTCTTC. This gives the protein CAISESADGVNEQFF.